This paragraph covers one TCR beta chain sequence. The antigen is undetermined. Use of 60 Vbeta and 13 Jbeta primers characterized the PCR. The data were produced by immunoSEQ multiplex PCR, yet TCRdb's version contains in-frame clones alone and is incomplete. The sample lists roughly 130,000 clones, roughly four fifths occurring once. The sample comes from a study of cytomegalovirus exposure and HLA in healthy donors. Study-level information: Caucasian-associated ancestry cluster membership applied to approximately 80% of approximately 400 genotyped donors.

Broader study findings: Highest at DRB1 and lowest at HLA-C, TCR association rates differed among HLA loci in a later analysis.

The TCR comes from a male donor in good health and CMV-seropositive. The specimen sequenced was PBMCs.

The CDR3 sequence: CASSLPGAPYNEQFF. CDR3 DNA: TGTGCCAGCAGTCTACCGGGAGCTCCCTACAATGAGCAGTTCTTC. V is TRBV6-6 and J is TRBJ2-1, with a possible D match to TRBD2 (6 bases). Trimming left V 5 bases short and J 2 bases short, with 13 bases between. CDR3 length: 15 amino acids. Looked up from germline, CDR1 is MNHNY and CDR2 is SVGAGI (reference sequence).